The present entry profiles one T cell receptor beta chain with its context. Antigen: not known. This sample stems from a study of graft-versus-host responses after intestinal transplantation. V shed 4 bases, J shed 2 bases, and the junction held 13 bases outside the gene matches. The CDR3 runs 19 residues. CDR1 LGHNA and CDR2 YNFKEQ come from the germline V gene. The protocol was immunoSEQ multiplex PCR, while the TCRdb copy is restricted to in-frame clones and leaves out a portion. The table has about 97,000 clones, about nine tenths seen once. The rearrangement joins TRBV4-2 to TRBJ1-4; 10 bases match TRBD1. The sample here was unstimulated CD4+ T cells sorted from spleen or lymph node cells, taken before transplant. The receptor's source is a human donor who was the organ donor for an intestinal transplant. The CDR3 nucleotides are TGTGCCAGCAGCCCATTGACGACCAGACAGGGGGCGACTAATGAAAAACTGTTTTTT. Protein: CASSPLTTRQGATNEKLFF.